This T cell receptor (beta chain) was identified in a study of shared clonotypes between healthy human individuals. Study-wide points: It was the non-shared clonotypes that had lower generation probabilities than clonotypes shared by all four donors. Naive subsets typically showed greater estimated richness than memory subsets.

Measured with immunoSEQ multiplex PCR; TCRdb has only the in-frame clones, and not every one. The table includes just over 2,000,000 clones, around 96% detected once. Points on this clone: No antigen is known for it.

The CDR3 spans 14 residues. The germline V gene encodes CDR1 LGHNT and CDR2 FRNRAP. V was clipped by 6 bases and J by 1 base, with 9 bases between them. As defined, naive CD8 cells were CD45RO-negative and positively selected for CCR7, with terminally differentiated effector memory CD45RA+ cells excluded. The source is a man between 18 and 35 years old in good health. Specimen: naive CD8+ T cells sorted from blood. The genes are TRBV12-5 and TRBJ2-2, with D perhaps matching TRBD1 (5 bases). The CDR3 sequence: CASGQDRNTGELFF. The CDR3 region has the DNA TGTGCTAGTGGCCAAGACAGGAACACCGGGGAGCTGTTTTTT.